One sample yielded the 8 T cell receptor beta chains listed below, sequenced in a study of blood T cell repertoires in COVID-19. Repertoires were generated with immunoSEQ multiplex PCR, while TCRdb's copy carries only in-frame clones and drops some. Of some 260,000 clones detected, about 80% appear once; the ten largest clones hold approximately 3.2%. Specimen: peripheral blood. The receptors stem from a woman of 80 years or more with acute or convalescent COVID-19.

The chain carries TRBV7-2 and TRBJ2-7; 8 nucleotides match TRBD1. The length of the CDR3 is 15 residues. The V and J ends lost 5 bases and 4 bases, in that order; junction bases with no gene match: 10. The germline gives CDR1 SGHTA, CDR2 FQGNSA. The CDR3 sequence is CASSPHWTGIYEQYF. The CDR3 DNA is TGTGCCAGCAGCCCTCACTGGACAGGGATTTACGAGCAGTACTTC. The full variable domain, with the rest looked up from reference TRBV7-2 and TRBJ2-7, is GAGVSQSPSNKVTEKGKDVELRCDPISGHTALYWYRQSLGQGLEFLIYFQGNSAPDKSGLPSDRFSAERTGGSVSTLTIQRTQQEDSAVYLCASSPHWTGIYEQYFGPGTRLTVT.

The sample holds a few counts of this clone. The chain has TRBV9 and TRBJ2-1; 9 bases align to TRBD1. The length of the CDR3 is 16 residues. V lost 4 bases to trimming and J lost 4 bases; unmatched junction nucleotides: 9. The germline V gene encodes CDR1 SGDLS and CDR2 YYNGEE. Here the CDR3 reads CASSPQGTGRYNEQFF. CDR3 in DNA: TGTGCCAGCAGCCCACAAGGGACAGGGAGGTACAATGAGCAGTTCTTC.

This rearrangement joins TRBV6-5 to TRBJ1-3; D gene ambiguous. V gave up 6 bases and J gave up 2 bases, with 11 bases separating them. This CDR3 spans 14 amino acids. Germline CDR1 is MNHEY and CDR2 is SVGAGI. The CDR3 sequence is CASSPGSTGNTIYF. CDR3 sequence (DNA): TGTGCCAGCAGCCCGGGATCAACTGGAAACACCATATATTTT.

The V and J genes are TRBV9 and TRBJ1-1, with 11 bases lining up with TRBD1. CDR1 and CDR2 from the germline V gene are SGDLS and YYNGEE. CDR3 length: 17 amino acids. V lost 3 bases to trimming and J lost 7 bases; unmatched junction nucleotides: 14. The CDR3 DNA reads TGTGCCAGCAGCGAGTTCCCAAAAGGACAGGGGGCGCTTGAAGCTTTCTTT. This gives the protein CASSEFPKGQGALEAFF.

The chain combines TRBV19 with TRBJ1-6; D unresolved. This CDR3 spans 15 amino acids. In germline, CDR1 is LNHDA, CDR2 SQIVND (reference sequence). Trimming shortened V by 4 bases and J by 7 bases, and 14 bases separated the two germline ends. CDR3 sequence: CASSKRTETNSPLHF. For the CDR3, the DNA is TGTGCCAGTAGTAAGCGGACTGAAACCAATTCACCCCTCCACTTT.

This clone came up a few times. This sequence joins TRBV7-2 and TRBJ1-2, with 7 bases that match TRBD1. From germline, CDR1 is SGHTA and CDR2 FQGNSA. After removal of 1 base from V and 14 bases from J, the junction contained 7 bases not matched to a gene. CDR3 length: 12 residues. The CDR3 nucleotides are TGTGCCAGCAGCTTAGACACAGGGGTACATACCTTC. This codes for CASSLDTGVHTF.

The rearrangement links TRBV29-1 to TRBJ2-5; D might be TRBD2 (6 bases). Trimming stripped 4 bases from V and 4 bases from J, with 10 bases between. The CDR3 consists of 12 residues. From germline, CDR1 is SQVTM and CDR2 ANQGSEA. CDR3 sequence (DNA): TGCAGCGTTGTCGTGGGGGGAGAGACCCAGTACTTC. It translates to CSVVVGGETQYF. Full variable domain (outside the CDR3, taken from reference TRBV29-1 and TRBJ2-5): SAVISQKPSRDICQRGTSLTIQCQVDSQVTMMFWYRQQPGQSLTLIATANQGSEATYESGFVIDKFPISRPNLTFSTLTVSNMSPEDSSIYLCSVVVGGETQYFGPGTRLLVL.

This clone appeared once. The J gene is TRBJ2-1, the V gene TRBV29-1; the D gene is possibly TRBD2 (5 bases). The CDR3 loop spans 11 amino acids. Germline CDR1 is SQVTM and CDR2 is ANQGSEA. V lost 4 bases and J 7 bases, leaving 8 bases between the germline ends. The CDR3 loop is CSVVRVNEQFF. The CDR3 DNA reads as TGCAGCGTTGTGAGGGTTAATGAGCAGTTCTTC.